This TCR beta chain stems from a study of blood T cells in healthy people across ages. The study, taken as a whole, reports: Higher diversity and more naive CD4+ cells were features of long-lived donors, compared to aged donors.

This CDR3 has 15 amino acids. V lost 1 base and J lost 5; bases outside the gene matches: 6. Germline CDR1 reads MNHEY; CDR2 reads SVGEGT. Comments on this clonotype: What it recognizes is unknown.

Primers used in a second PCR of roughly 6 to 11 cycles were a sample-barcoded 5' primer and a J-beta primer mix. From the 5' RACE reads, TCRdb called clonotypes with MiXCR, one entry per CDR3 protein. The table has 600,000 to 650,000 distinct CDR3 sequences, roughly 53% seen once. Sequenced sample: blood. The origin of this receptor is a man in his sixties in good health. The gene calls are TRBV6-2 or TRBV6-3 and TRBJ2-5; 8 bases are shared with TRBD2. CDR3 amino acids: CASSYWTSPRETQYF. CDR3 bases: TGTGCCAGCAGTTACTGGACTAGCCCTCGGGAGACCCAGTACTTC.